Detailed here is one T cell receptor (beta chain). Per germline, CDR1 SNHLY and CDR2 FYNNEI. This CDR3 is 10 amino acids long. V lost 6 bases and J 8 bases, leaving 5 bases between the germline ends. The sample is drawn from a study of T cells in Graves' hyperthyroidism and ophthalmopathy. Active moderate-to-severe ophthalmopathy, Clinical Activity Score at least 3, NOSPECS at least 4, under 3 months' duration. Amplification yielded TCR beta CDR3 regions, with RNA transcripts as the source. The TCR CDR3 was amplified in a first-round RT-PCR using the HTBI primer set. TCRdb reprocessed the multiplex PCR reads with MiXCR, giving one entry per CDR3 protein. The profile covers under 350,000 distinct CDR3 sequences, with 12% to 15% appearing a single time and around 32% taken by the ten largest.

This chain connects TRBV2 to TRBJ2-1; D is unclear. The source is a woman aged 40 to 49 with Graves' ophthalmopathy. Sample: blood. CDR3 sequence reads: CASRFYEQFF. The DNA for the CDR3 is TGTGCCAGCAGATTCTATGAGCAGTTCTTC.